Following are 22 T cell receptor beta chains from one sample sequenced in a study of T cells after yellow fever vaccination. TCRdb redid the calling of the 5' RACE reads with MiXCR, one entry per CDR3 protein. This sample has 500,000 to 700,000 distinct CDR3 sequences, with less than 20% found just once. The material was PBMCs, obtained 15 days after the yellow fever booster vaccination. The receptor set was obtained from a man younger than 45 who received the YFV17D yellow fever vaccine.

This clonotype occurred a few times. V is TRBV4-3 and J is TRBJ2-7, with a tentative D call TRBD2 (6 bases). Trimming stripped 3 bases from V and 4 bases from J, with 19 bases between. Per the germline V gene, CDR1 is LGHNA and CDR2 is YSLEER. CDR3 length equals 16 residues. This CDR3 reads CASSHRDFEGVYEQYF. The CDR3 DNA reads as TGCGCCAGCAGCCATCGGGACTTTGAAGGGGTATACGAGCAGTACTTC.

This rearrangement joins TRBV19 to TRBJ2-5; D might be TRBD2 (5 bases). V was cut by 5 bases and J by 8 bases, with 12 bases left in between. The germline V gene encodes CDR1 LNHDA and CDR2 SQIVND (reference sequence). The CDR3 sequence is 12 residues long. The CDR3 is CASSSDRGTQYF. The CDR3 DNA sequence: TGTGCCAGTAGTTCAGACCGGGGAACCCAGTACTTC. Drawing the rest from reference TRBV19 and TRBJ2-5, the complete variable domain is DGGITQSPKYLFRKEGQNVTLSCEQNLNHDAMYWYRQDPGQGLRLIYYSQIVNDFQKGDIAEGYSVSREKKESFPLTVTSAQKNPTAFYLCASSSDRGTQYFGPGTRLLVL.

This clonotype was found a few times. The rearrangement links TRBV18 to TRBJ1-1; D possibly corresponds to TRBD1 (5 bases). The germline CDR1 and CDR2 sequences are KGHSH and LQKENI. V gave up 0 bases and J gave up 0 bases, with 8 bases separating them. The CDR3 runs to 15 residues. The DNA for the CDR3 is TGTGCCAGCTCACCACCGTCCAGGGTGAACACTGAAGCTTTCTTT. This encodes CASSPPSRVNTEAFF. The variable domain in full, with the rest retrieved from reference TRBV18 and TRBJ1-1, is NAGVMQNPRHLVRRRGQEARLRCSPMKGHSHVYWYRQLPEEGLKFMVYLQKENIIDESGMPKERFSAEFPKEGPSILRIQQVVRGDSAAYFCASSPPSRVNTEAFFGQGTRLTVV.

This clonotype was counted only a few times. This chain joins TRBV14 and TRBJ2-1; D not certain. There are 14 residues in the CDR3. Trimming removed 0 bases at V and 10 bases at J, with 13 bases between. The V gene's germline CDR1 is SGHDN and CDR2 FVKESK. The CDR3 region has the DNA TGTGCCAGCAGCCAAGAGGCCAGGATGAGGGAGCAGTTCTTC. This codes for CASSQEARMREQFF.

This clonotype was detected many times. V usage is TRBV19 and J usage is TRBJ2-2; 10 positions agree with TRBD2. V dropped 5 bases and J dropped 4; count of bases not matched to a gene: 7. The CDR3 length is 16 residues. Germline values: CDR1 LNHDA, CDR2 SQIVND (reference sequence). The CDR3 here is CASSLLAGVRTGELFF. As DNA, the CDR3 is TGTGCCAGTAGTCTTCTAGCGGGAGTTCGCACCGGGGAGCTGTTTTTT.

Regarding this clonotype: Germline and junction disagree at one end, which may indicate a read error. The rearrangement uses TRBV12-3 or TRBV12-4 and TRBJ2-5; the D gene is possibly TRBD2 (6 bases). The CDR3 is 13 amino acids. The CDR3 here is CASRPGGQETHYF. Here the CDR3 DNA reads TGTGCCAGCAGGCCCGGGGGTCAAGAGACCCATTACTTC.

The V and J genes are TRBV18 and TRBJ1-3; D is unclear. The CDR3 covers 13 residues. Trimming cost V 3 bases and J 2 bases, with 5 bases left between them. In germline, CDR1 is KGHSH, CDR2 LQKENI. The CDR3: CASSPNTGNTIYF. In DNA, the CDR3 is TGTGCCAGCTCACCTAATACTGGAAACACCATATATTTT.

This clonotype came up a few times. The rearrangement joins TRBV12-3 or TRBV12-4 to TRBJ2-3; TRBD2 is a possible D gene (6 bases). CDR3 length: 15 amino acids. V lost 3 bases, J lost 2 bases, and 12 bases lay in between. The CDR3 reads CASSLGLGPTDTQYF. DNA for the CDR3: TGTGCCAGCAGTTTGGGACTGGGACCCACAGATACGCAGTATTTT.

The chain uses TRBV12-3 or TRBV12-4 and TRBJ2-2; 9 bases are a match to TRBD1. There are 15 residues in the CDR3. Losses at the gene ends were 8 bases for V and 6 bases for J; bases not matched to a gene: 10. The CDR3 bases are TGTGCCAGCGGTGGACAGGGGTCGGGGGCCGGGGAGCTGTTTTTT. This gives the protein CASGGQGSGAGELFF.

This clonotype was seen more than once but under ten times. This chain joins TRBV6-1 and TRBJ1-5; D gene unclear. Germline V CDR1 and CDR2: MNHNS, SASEGT. This CDR3 is built from 14 residues. Trimming removed 6 bases at V and 4 bases at J, with 13 bases between. The CDR3 loop is CASSPQSGNQPQHF. DNA for the CDR3: TGTGCCAGCAGCCCCCAATCGGGGAATCAGCCCCAGCATTTT.

The chain carries TRBV30 and TRBJ2-1, with D unclear. This CDR3 comprises 11 residues. The germline V and J ends were trimmed by 2 bases and 9 bases, with 8 bases remaining between them. CDR1 GTSNPN and CDR2 SVGIG come from the germline V gene (reference sequence). CDR3 residues: CAWSLLREQFF. As DNA, the CDR3 is TGTGCCTGGAGTCTATTACGTGAGCAGTTCTTC.

The chain employs TRBV30 and TRBJ1-4, with unresolved D. With 3 bases removed from V and 5 bases from J, the gap between germline ends came to 10 bases. Germline CDR1 and CDR2: GTSNPN and SVGIG (reference sequence). CDR3 size: 13 residues. DNA of the CDR3: TGTGCCTGGAGCGACCTCGTAAATGAAAAACTGTTTTTT. Translation gives CAWSDLVNEKLFF.

The table lists this clonotype with a few counts. The genes are TRBV20-1 and TRBJ2-6; 9 positions agree with TRBD1. Germline V gene lookup returns CDR1 DFQATT and CDR2 SNEGSKA (reference sequence). V lost 3 bases, J lost 9 bases, and 15 bases stayed unmatched. CDR3 length: 17 amino acids. The CDR3 loop is CSASPGTGPRGGNVLTF. For the CDR3, the DNA is TGCAGTGCTAGTCCCGGGACAGGGCCGCGTGGAGGCAACGTCCTGACTTTC.

This clonotype appeared a few times. The chain carries TRBV20-1 and TRBJ1-5; D is unresolved. Trimming took 3 bases from V and 3 from J, leaving 9 bases between them. Looked up from germline, CDR1 is DFQATT and CDR2 is SNEGSKA (reference sequence). The CDR3 contains 13 residues. CDR3 in DNA: TGCAGTGCTAGTTCTACAACCAATCAGCCCCAGCATTTT. It encodes CSASSTTNQPQHF.

The sample holds a few counts of this clonotype. This chain connects TRBV30 to TRBJ2-7, with 14 bases aligning to TRBD2. The CDR3 covers 15 residues. The V and J ends lost 1 base and 4 bases, in that order; junction bases with no gene match: 3. Germline-derived CDR1 and CDR2 are GTSNPN and SVGIG (reference sequence). In DNA form, the CDR3 reads TGTGCCTGGAGTGCCGGACTAGCGGGAGGTTACGAGCAGTACTTC. Translation gives CAWSAGLAGGYEQYF. The whole variable domain, filled in from reference TRBV30 and TRBJ2-7, reads SQTIHQWPATLVQPVGSPLSLECTVEGTSNPNLYWYRQAAGRGLQLLFYSVGIGQISSEVPQNLSASRPQDRQFILSSKKLLLSDSGFYLCAWSAGLAGGYEQYFGPGTRLTVT.

The V call is TRBV5-1, the J call TRBJ2-7, with a possible D match to TRBD1 (6 bases). Trimming removed 4 bases at V and 7 bases at J, with 18 bases between. Looked up from germline, CDR1 is SGHRS and CDR2 is YFSETQ. CDR3 length: 14 residues. CDR3 residues: CASSPQTGGEEQYF. The CDR3 DNA reads TGCGCCAGCAGCCCCCAGACAGGTGGGGAAGAGCAGTACTTC.

This clonotype was detected a few times. The chain couples TRBV29-1 to TRBJ2-1; 12 nucleotides match TRBD2. The CDR3 covers 16 residues. V trimming: 1 base; J trimming: 4 bases; junction bases outside the gene matches: 5. Germline CDR1 is SQVTM and CDR2 is ANQGSEA. CDR3 region: CSVEALAGGHYNEQFF. The DNA of the CDR3 is TGCAGCGTTGAAGCACTAGCGGGAGGACATTACAATGAGCAGTTCTTC.

This clonotype was observed a few times. This rearrangement joins TRBV5-1 to TRBJ2-5, with D unresolved. Looked up from germline, CDR1 is SGHRS and CDR2 is YFSETQ. CDR3 length equals 14 residues. Deletions cut 3 bases from V and 1 base from J, with 10 bases between. This CDR3 reads CASSSSRFQETQYF. CDR3 DNA: TGCGCCAGCAGCTCCTCCCGGTTCCAAGAGACCCAGTACTTC.

The genes are TRBV7-2 and TRBJ2-5; 8 bases are shared with TRBD2. The germline gives CDR1 SGHTA, CDR2 FQGNSA. After removal of 1 base from V and 6 bases from J, the junction contained 7 bases not matched to a gene. The CDR3 is 15 residues long. CDR3 in DNA: TGTGCCAGCAGCTTAGGGGGGACTAGTAGACAGACCCAGTACTTC. As protein: CASSLGGTSRQTQYF.

This clonotype was seen only a few times. This chain joins TRBV30 and TRBJ1-2; D ambiguous. CDR1 and CDR2 from the germline V gene are GTSNPN and SVGIG (reference sequence). This CDR3 has 12 amino acids. Deletions cut 2 bases from V and 6 bases from J, with 10 bases between. The CDR3 sequence is CAWSYGDNGYTF. The DNA of the CDR3 is TGTGCCTGGAGTTACGGCGATAATGGCTACACCTTC. Together with reference TRBV30 and TRBJ1-2, the CDR3 gives the full variable domain: SQTIHQWPATLVQPVGSPLSLECTVEGTSNPNLYWYRQAAGRGLQLLFYSVGIGQISSEVPQNLSASRPQDRQFILSSKKLLLSDSGFYLCAWSYGDNGYTFGSGTRLTVV.

The chain recombines TRBV9 with TRBJ2-2; D is ambiguous. Per germline, CDR1 SGDLS and CDR2 YYNGEE. The germline V and J ends were trimmed by 3 bases and 4 bases, with 10 bases remaining between them. The CDR3 runs to 14 residues. This chain's CDR3 is CASSARSGTGELFF. In DNA, the CDR3 is TGTGCCAGCAGCGCCCGGTCGGGCACCGGGGAGCTGTTTTTT.

This clonotype was found a few times. The chain links TRBV4-3 to TRBJ1-6; D is undetermined. The CDR3 is 15 amino acids. Trimming pared 0 bases from V and 6 bases from J, leaving 9 bases between. Germline V gives CDR1 LGHNA, CDR2 YSLEER. Here the CDR3 reads CASSQDRASNSPLHF. CDR3 coding DNA: TGCGCCAGCAGCCAAGATCGGGCCTCTAATTCACCCCTCCACTTT.